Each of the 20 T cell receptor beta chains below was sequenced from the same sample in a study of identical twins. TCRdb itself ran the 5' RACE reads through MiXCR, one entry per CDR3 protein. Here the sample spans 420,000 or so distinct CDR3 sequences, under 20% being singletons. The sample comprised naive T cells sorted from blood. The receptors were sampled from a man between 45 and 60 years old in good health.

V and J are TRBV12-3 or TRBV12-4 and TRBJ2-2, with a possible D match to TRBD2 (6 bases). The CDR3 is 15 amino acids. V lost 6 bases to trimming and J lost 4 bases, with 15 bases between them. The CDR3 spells CASSVALASTGELFF. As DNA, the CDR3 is TGTGCCAGCAGCGTCGCTCTAGCGAGCACCGGGGAGCTGTTTTTT.

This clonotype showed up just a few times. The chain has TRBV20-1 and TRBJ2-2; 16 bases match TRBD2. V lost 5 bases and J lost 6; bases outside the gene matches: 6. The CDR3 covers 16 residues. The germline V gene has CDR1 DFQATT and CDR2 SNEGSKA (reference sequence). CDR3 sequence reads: CSAPPGLAGGSGELFF. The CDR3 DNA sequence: TGCAGTGCTCCACCGGGACTAGCGGGGGGGTCCGGGGAGCTGTTTTTT.

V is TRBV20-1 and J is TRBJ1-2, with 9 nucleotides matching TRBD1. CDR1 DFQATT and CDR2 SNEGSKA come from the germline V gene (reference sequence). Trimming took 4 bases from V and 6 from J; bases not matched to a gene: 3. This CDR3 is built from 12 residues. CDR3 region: CSAKGQGHGYTF. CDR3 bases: TGCAGTGCTAAGGGACAGGGCCATGGCTACACCTTC.

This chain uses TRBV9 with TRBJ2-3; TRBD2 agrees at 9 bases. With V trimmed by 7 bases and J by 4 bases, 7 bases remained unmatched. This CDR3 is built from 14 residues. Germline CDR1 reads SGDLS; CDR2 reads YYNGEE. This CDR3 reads CASGVAGAADTQYF. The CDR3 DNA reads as TGTGCCAGCGGGGTAGCGGGGGCCGCAGATACGCAGTATTTT.

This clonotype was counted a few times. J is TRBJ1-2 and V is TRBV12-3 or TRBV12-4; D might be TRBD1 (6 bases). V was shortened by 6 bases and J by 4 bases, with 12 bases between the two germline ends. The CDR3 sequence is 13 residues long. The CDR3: CASSRAGVYGYTF. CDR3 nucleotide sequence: TGTGCCAGCAGCCGCGCAGGGGTCTATGGCTACACCTTC.

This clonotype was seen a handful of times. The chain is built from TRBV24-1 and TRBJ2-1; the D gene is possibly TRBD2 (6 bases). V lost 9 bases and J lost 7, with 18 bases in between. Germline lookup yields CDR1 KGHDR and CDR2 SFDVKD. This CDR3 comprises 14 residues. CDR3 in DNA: TGTGCCACCTCCGGGAGTCCGCCGTGGAATGAGCAGTTCTTC. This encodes CATSGSPPWNEQFF.

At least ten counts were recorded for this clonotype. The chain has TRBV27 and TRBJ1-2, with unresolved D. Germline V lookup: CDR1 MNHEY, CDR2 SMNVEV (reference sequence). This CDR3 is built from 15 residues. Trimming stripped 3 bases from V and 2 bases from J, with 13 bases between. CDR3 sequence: CASSFSPEVNYGYTF. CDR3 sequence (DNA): TGTGCCAGCAGTTTTAGTCCGGAAGTCAACTATGGCTACACCTTC.

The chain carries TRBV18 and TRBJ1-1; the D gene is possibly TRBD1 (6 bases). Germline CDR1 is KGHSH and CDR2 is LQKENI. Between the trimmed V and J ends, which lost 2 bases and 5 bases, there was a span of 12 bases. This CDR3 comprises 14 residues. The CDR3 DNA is TGTGCCAGCTCACCAAGGGACACGGAGACTGAAGCTTTCTTT. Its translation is CASSPRDTETEAFF.

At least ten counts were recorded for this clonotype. CDR3 nucleotide sequence: TGCGCCAGCAGTGATTTTGTGGAACTAGCGGGGGGTGGAGATACGCAGTATTTT. Residues: CASSDFVELAGGGDTQYF. The genes are TRBV10-2 and TRBJ2-3; TRBD2 matches 12 bases. Germline-derived CDR1 and CDR2 are WSHSY and SAAADI. There are 18 residues in the CDR3. Trimming removed 3 bases from V and 5 bases from J; junction bases left unmatched: 12.

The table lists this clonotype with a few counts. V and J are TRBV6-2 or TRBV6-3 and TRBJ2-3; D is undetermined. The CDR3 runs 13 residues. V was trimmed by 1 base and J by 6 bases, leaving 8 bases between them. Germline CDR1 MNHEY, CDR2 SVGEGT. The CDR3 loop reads CASSYWARDTQYF. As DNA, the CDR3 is TGTGCCAGCAGTTACTGGGCACGCGATACGCAGTATTTT.

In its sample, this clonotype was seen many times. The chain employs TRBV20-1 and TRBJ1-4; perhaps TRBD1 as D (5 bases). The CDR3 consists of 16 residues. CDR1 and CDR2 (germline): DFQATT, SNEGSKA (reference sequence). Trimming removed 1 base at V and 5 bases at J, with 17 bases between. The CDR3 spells CSARGIRGVENEKLFF. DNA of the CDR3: TGCAGTGCTAGAGGGATTCGGGGGGTTGAGAATGAAAAACTGTTTTTT.

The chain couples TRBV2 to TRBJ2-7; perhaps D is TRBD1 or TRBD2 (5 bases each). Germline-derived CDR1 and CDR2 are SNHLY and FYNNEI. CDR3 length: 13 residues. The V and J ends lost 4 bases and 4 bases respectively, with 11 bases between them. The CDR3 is CASSVGDGYEQYF. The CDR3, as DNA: TGTGCCAGCAGTGTAGGGGACGGGTACGAGCAGTACTTC.

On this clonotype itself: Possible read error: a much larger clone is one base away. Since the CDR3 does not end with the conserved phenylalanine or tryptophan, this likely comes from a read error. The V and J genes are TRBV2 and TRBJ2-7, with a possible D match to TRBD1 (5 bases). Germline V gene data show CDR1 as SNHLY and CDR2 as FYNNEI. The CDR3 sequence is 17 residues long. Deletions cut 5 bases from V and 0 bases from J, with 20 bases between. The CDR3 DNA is TGTGCCAGCAGTACCACTGCTGGGGCAATCCGCTCCTACGAGCAGTACTAC. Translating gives CASSTTAGAIRSYEQYY.

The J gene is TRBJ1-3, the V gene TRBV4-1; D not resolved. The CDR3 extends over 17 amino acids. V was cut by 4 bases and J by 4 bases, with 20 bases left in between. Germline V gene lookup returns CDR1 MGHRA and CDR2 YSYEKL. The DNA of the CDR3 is TGCGCCAGCAGCCTAAATGAGGCGTTTGGGCACGGAAACACCATATATTTT. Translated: CASSLNEAFGHGNTIYF.

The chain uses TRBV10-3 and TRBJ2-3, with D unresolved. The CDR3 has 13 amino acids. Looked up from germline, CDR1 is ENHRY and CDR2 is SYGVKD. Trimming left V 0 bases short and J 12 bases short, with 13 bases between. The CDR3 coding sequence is TGTGCCATCAGTGAGTCGGGCTCCCCAGTCCAGTATTTT. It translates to CAISESGSPVQYF.

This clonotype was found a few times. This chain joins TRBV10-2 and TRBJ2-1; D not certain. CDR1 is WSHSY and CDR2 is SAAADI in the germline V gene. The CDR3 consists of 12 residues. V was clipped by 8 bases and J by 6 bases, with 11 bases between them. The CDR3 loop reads CASPQKLNEQFF. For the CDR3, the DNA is TGCGCCAGCCCCCAGAAGCTCAATGAGCAGTTCTTC.

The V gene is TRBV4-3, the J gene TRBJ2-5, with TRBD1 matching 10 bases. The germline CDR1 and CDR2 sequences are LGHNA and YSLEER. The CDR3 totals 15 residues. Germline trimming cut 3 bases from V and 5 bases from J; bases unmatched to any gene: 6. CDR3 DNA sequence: TGCGCCAGCAGCCACACGGGACAGGGGAGTGAGACCCAGTACTTC. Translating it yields CASSHTGQGSETQYF.

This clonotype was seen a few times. CDR3 in amino acids: CASSYLAESLLEQFF. CDR3 DNA sequence: TGTGCCAGCAGTTACCTAGCGGAGAGTTTACTTGAGCAGTTCTTC. The chain carries TRBV6-2 or TRBV6-3 and TRBJ2-1; 7 bases are shared with TRBD2. The CDR3 loop spans 15 amino acids. V lost 2 bases, J lost 9 bases, and 10 bases stayed unmatched. Germline values: CDR1 MNHEY, CDR2 SVGEGT.

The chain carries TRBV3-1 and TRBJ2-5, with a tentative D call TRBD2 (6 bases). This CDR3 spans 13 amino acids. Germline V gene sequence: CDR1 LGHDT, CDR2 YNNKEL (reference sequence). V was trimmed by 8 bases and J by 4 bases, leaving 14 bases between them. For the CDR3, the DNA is TGTGCCAGCCGTGGAGGGCGCATAGAGACCCAGTACTTC. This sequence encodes CASRGGRIETQYF.

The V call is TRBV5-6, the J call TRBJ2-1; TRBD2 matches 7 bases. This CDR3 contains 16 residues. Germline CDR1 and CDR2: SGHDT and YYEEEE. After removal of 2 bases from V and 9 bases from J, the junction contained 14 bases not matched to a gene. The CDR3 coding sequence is TGTGCCAGCAGCTTATTTCTCCTAGCGGCTAGAATTGAGCAGTTCTTC. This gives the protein CASSLFLLAARIEQFF.